A selection of T cell receptor beta chains follows, all from one sample in a study of blood T cell repertoires in COVID-19. Here immunoSEQ multiplex PCR was the method, and the copy in TCRdb shows in-frame clones only, minus some. This sample carries fewer than 70,000 clones, nearly 95% of them seen once, and the ten largest clones take around 4.3%. Material: peripheral blood. The receptors were sampled from a middle-aged man with active COVID-19. The CDR3 runs from the conserved cysteine through the conserved F or W. A D gene is named only where the DNA matches it firmly. Where a row states a size, it is once, few, many or the class of an expanded clone; other rows omit it.

TRBJ1-2 | NA | TRBV28 | NA | CASSPSWRVTNYGYTF | TGTGCCAGCAGTCCCTCATGGAGGGTTACTAACTATGGCTACACCTTC
TRBJ2-7 | few | TRBV4-2 | NA | CASSQDMIDEQYF | TGTGCCAGCAGCCAAGATATGATAGACGAGCAGTACTTC
TRBJ1-5 | NA | TRBV28 | NA | CASSLGTFSNQPQHF | TGTGCCAGCAGTTTAGGGACATTTAGCAATCAGCCCCAGCATTTT
TRBJ2-5 | NA | TRBV27 | TRBD2 | CASKSSGGLGETQYF | TGTGCCAGCAAAAGTAGCGGGGGGCTCGGAGAGACCCAGTACTTC
TRBJ2-1 | once | TRBV5-5 | NA | CASSPRGSEQFF | TGTGCCAGCAGCCCGCGGGGATCGGAGCAGTTCTTC
TRBJ2-1 | once | TRBV6-5 | TRBD1 | CASKRTGAYNEQFF | TGTGCCAGCAAGAGGACAGGAGCCTACAATGAGCAGTTCTTC
TRBJ2-3 | NA | TRBV9 | TRBD2 | CASSVLAGTTDTQYF | TGTGCCAGCAGCGTCCTAGCGGGAACCACAGATACGCAGTATTTT
TRBJ2-4 | NA | TRBV6-5 | NA | CASHARVAKNIQYF | TGTGCCAGTCACGCCAGGGTAGCCAAAAACATTCAGTACTTC
TRBJ2-5 | NA | TRBV7-9 | TRBD1 | CASSLGSGTVRGETQYF | TGTGCCAGCAGCTTAGGATCCGGGACAGTCCGAGGGGAGACCCAGTACTTC
TRBJ2-3 | NA | TRBV28 | TRBD2 | CASSDKRGPGDTQYF | TGTGCCAGCAGTGACAAGCGGGGCCCTGGAGATACGCAGTATTTT
TRBJ1-6 | NA | TRBV6-5 | TRBD1 | CASSYLLGTGNSPLHF | TGTGCCAGCAGTTACCTCCTAGGGACAGGGAACTCACCCCTCCACTTT
TRBJ2-1 | NA | TRBV5-4 | TRBD2 | CASSRGLAASYNEQFF | TGTGCCAGCAGTAGAGGACTAGCGGCCTCCTACAATGAGCAGTTCTTC
TRBJ2-5 | once | TRBV4-1 | TRBD1 | CASSQDPPGQGAQETQYF | TGCGCCAGCAGCCAAGACCCCCCGGGACAGGGGGCCCAAGAGACCCAGTACTTC
TRBJ2-1 | NA | TRBV6-1 | NA | CASSGQGRGASYNEQFF | TGTGCCAGCAGTGGCCAGGGACGGGGGGCCTCCTACAATGAGCAGTTCTTC
TRBJ2-1 | NA | TRBV4-1 | NA | CASSQVSLYNEQFF | TGCGCCAGCAGCCAAGTAAGCCTCTACAATGAGCAGTTCTTC
TRBJ2-5 | NA | TRBV7-2 | NA | CASSRGSQETQYF | TGTGCCAGCAGCAGGGGGTCCCAAGAGACCCAGTACTTC
TRBJ2-1 | NA | TRBV9 | TRBD2 | CASSASARDSGRDEQFF | TGTGCCAGCAGCGCTAGCGCCCGGGATAGCGGGAGAGATGAGCAGTTCTTC
TRBJ2-5 | NA | TRBV7-9 | NA | CASSSRRQAQETQYF | TGTGCCAGCAGCTCCAGACGTCAGGCCCAAGAGACCCAGTACTTC
TRBJ1-2 | once | TRBV27 | NA | CASSLTFPRQGRTQGYTF | TGTGCCAGCAGTTTAACTTTTCCAAGGCAGGGGCGCACCCAGGGCTACACCTTC
TRBJ2-1 | once | TRBV5-1 | TRBD2 | CASSLGAGEGDEQFF | TGCGCCAGCAGCTTGGGGGCGGGAGAGGGCGATGAGCAGTTCTTC
TRBJ2-7 | NA | TRBV19 | TRBD2 | CASNKGTSAVEQYF | TGTGCCAGCAACAAAGGGACTAGCGCCGTCGAGCAGTACTTC
TRBJ1-2 | NA | TRBV18 | NA | CASSPQGAGYTF | TGTGCCAGCTCACCACAAGGGGCGGGCTACACCTTC
TRBJ2-1 | once | TRBV13 | NA | CASSSGHHNEQFF | TGTGCCAGCAGCTCGGGACACCACAATGAGCAGTTCTTC
TRBJ1-5 | NA | TRBV15 | NA | CATSRGWAGSGQPQHF | TGTGCCACCAGCAGAGGTTGGGCAGGGTCTGGGCAGCCCCAGCATTTT
TRBJ2-3 | once | TRBV2 | NA | CASTPEGLVTQYF | TGTGCCAGCACTCCCGAGGGCCTGGTTACGCAGTATTTT
TRBJ2-1 | once | TRBV6-2/TRBV6-3 | TRBD2 | CASSYFPFLAGGLNEQFF | TGTGCCAGCAGTTACTTCCCCTTTCTAGCGGGGGGGCTAAATGAGCAGTTCTTC
TRBJ2-3 | NA | TRBV19 | NA | CASSISGTGTDTQYF | TGTGCCAGTAGTATATCAGGGACTGGCACAGATACGCAGTATTTT
TRBJ1-5 | NA | TRBV28 | NA | CASSPGVRSNQPQHF | TGTGCCAGCAGTCCGGGGGTTAGGAGCAATCAGCCCCAGCATTTT
TRBJ1-2 | NA | TRBV7-9 | TRBD1 | CASSSTGEGYGYTF | TGTGCCAGCAGCTCGACAGGGGAAGGCTATGGCTACACCTTC
TRBJ1-5 | NA | TRBV27 | TRBD1 | CASSLGTGGNQPQHF | TGTGCCAGCAGTTTAGGGACAGGGGGAAATCAGCCCCAGCATTTT
TRBJ1-5 | NA | TRBV27 | NA | CASSLSLGGRQPQHF | TGTGCCAGCAGTTTAAGTTTGGGGGGACGGCAGCCCCAGCATTTT
TRBJ2-7 | once | TRBV2 | NA | CASSGQASEQYF | TGTGCCAGCAGTGGACAGGCGTCCGAGCAGTACTTC
TRBJ2-1 | NA | TRBV7-9 | NA | CASSLVASNEQFF | TGTGCCAGCAGCTTAGTGGCTAGCAATGAGCAGTTCTTC
TRBJ1-3 | NA | TRBV28 | NA | CASSLTGGNTIYF | TGTGCCAGCAGTTTAACTGGTGGAAACACCATATATTTT
TRBJ2-7 | NA | TRBV7-2 | NA | CASVSVGGGPYEQYF | TGTGCCAGCGTCTCGGTAGGAGGGGGCCCCTACGAGCAGTACTTC
TRBJ2-5 | NA | TRBV18 | NA | CASSPPPEGQETQYF | TGTGCCAGCTCACCTCCCCCAGAGGGCCAAGAGACCCAGTACTTC
TRBJ1-5 | NA | TRBV2 | NA | CASHEQFNQPQHF | TGTGCCAGCCACGAACAGTTCAATCAGCCCCAGCATTTT
TRBJ1-2 | NA | TRBV27 | NA | CASSLSGGRYGYTF | TGTGCCAGCAGTTTATCCGGAGGGAGGTACGGCTACACCTTC
TRBJ2-3 | NA | TRBV5-4 | NA | CASRESPFNADTQYF | TGTGCCAGCAGAGAGTCGCCCTTCAACGCAGATACGCAGTATTTT
TRBJ2-3 | NA | TRBV19 | NA | CASSISFLLPPDTQYF | TGTGCCAGTAGTATTAGTTTTCTCCTCCCCCCAGATACGCAGTATTTT
TRBJ1-6 | NA | TRBV6-5 | TRBD1 | CASSHGTAGKSPLHF | TGTGCCAGCAGTCACGGGACAGCTGGGAAATCACCCCTCCACTTT
TRBJ2-7 | NA | TRBV5-1 | TRBD2 | CASSFRDYAYEQYF | TGCGCCAGCAGCTTCCGGGACTACGCCTACGAGCAGTACTTC
TRBJ2-1 | NA | TRBV7-3 | TRBD2 | CASSPGTSGFYEQFF | TGTGCCAGCAGCCCCGGGACTAGCGGGTTCTATGAGCAGTTCTTC
TRBJ2-2 | once | TRBV19 | NA | CASSMIDLRTGELFF | TGTGCCAGTAGTATGATAGATTTACGTACCGGGGAGCTGTTTTTT
TRBJ1-1 | NA | TRBV28 | NA | CASSLRVGEAFF | TGTGCCAGCAGTCTCAGGGTTGGTGAAGCTTTCTTT
TRBJ2-7 | NA | TRBV4-1 | NA | CASSQAGESPDEQYF | TGCGCCAGCAGCCAAGCAGGCGAATCGCCCGACGAGCAGTACTTC
TRBJ1-5 | NA | TRBV2 | TRBD1 | CASTGAGGRQPQHF | TGTGCCAGCACGGGGGCAGGGGGACGACAGCCCCAGCATTTT
TRBJ1-2 | few | TRBV6-5 | NA | CASFRANYGYTF | TGTGCCAGCTTCAGGGCTAACTATGGCTACACCTTC
TRBJ2-5 | NA | TRBV7-3 | NA | CASSQAREETQYF | TGTGCCAGCAGCCAAGCCAGGGAAGAGACCCAGTACTTC
TRBJ2-7 | NA | TRBV10-1 | NA | CATSMPYGHSLKTYEQYF | TGCGCCACCTCAATGCCTTATGGACACTCCTTGAAAACCTACGAGCAGTACTTC
TRBJ2-1 | NA | TRBV5-5 | NA | CASSFRGGSYNEQFF | TGTGCCAGCAGCTTCAGGGGCGGGTCCTACAATGAGCAGTTCTTC
TRBJ2-5 | NA | TRBV11-2 | NA | CAPPAVLGETQYF | TGTGCCCCCCCGGCGGTTTTAGGAGAGACCCAGTACTTC
TRBJ1-4 | NA | TRBV5-1 | TRBD1 | CASSPAGQATNEKLFF | TGCGCCAGCAGCCCTGCGGGACAGGCAACTAATGAAAAACTGTTTTTT
TRBJ2-7 | NA | TRBV7-9 | TRBD1 | CASSFNTGGLFVQYF | TGTGCCAGCAGCTTTAACACAGGGGGTTTATTCGTGCAGTACTTC
TRBJ2-1 | NA | TRBV5-6 | NA | CASSLGQIYNEQFF | TGTGCCAGCAGCTTAGGACAGATATACAATGAGCAGTTCTTC
TRBJ2-3 | NA | TRBV19 | NA | CASSRGGGTDTQYF | TGTGCCAGTAGTCGGGGAGGTGGCACAGATACGCAGTATTTT
TRBJ1-2 | NA | TRBV18 | TRBD1 | CASSPLGQGHGYTF | TGTGCCAGCTCACCACTGGGACAGGGACATGGCTACACCTTC
TRBJ2-4 | NA | TRBV30 | NA | CAWNKGAIAKNIQYF | TGTGCCTGGAACAAAGGGGCCATAGCCAAAAACATTCAGTACTTC
TRBJ1-2 | NA | TRBV6-6 | NA | CASRTEPGYTF | TGTGCCAGCAGGACGGAGCCTGGCTACACCTTC